This T cell receptor beta chain was identified during a study of T-cell reconstitution after alpha-beta-depleted transplantation in children (dated by TCRdb to about 2016). Concerning the study at large: The study quantitatively tracked T-cell immune reconstitution after TCRalphabeta/CD19-depleted allogeneic hematopoietic cell transplantation in children using TCR repertoire profiling.

Library generation was performed with PCR. Sequencing relied on an Illumina HiSeq 2500. To normalize quantification of the TCRbeta repertoire, the TCR libraries were built with molecular barcoding that relied on unique molecular identifiers. TCRdb handled the public reads itself, with Q25 trimming in fastp and clone calling in MiXCR, and kept productive beta chains. Each CDR3 protein gets just one entry, which takes the most common genes and DNA from the rows behind it. Within this sample are some 300,000 distinct CDR3 sequences, with around 7.1% of them counted one time only. The biggest ten clones account for 9.1% of the sample. The paper as a whole reports these results and caveats: Over subsequent months, a decline in hyperexpanded clone frequencies was noted, and after one year, T-cell counts and TCRbeta diversity were mostly ascribed to newly produced T cells. The high TCRbeta diversity at day 60 in some patients was ascribed to recipient T cells and intrathymic progenitors that had survived conditioning. Apparently early alphabetaT-cell count recovery about two months after transplant reportedly relied on only several hundred rapidly expanded clones derived from non-depleted graft cells.

The intended sense of this specimen's treatment or condition label: allogeneic hematopoietic cell transplantation with graft depleted of TCRalphabeta T cells and CD19 B cells. The transplant recipients were children given TCRalphabeta/CD19-depleted allogeneic hematopoietic cell grafts. The CDR3 runs 14 residues from the cysteine to the valine. Only the CDR3 portion is preserved as DNA: 42 bases, with reading frame beginning at the first base. V is cut back by 5 bases and J by 5 bases, with 8 bases in the junction unmatched. The germline V gene (reference sequence) specifies SEHNR as CDR1 and FQNEAQ as CDR2. This clonotype was detected ten times or more. This clone's antigen is unknown. No per-base quality is available; no much larger clone lies one base away.

The chain links TRBV7-9 with TRBJ2-7, with 8 junctional bases fitting TRBD2. The sample in question was peripheral blood, obtained 360 days after TCRalphabeta/CD19-depleted stem cell transplant. The source is a female patient aged 2-15 years who had a stem cell transplant for Fanconi anemia, so the T cells may come from the graft donor. CDR3 protein: CASSPIGGGNEQYV. The sequenced DNA is TGTGCCAGCAGCCCTATAGGCGGGGGGAACGAGCAGTACGTC.